The TCR beta chain described here comes from a study of blood T cell repertoires in COVID-19. Overall study context: The United States, Italy and Spain were the sources of the acute and convalescent COVID-19 samples.

CDR1 and CDR2 from the germline V gene are LNHNV and YYDKDF (reference sequence). The CDR3 totals 16 residues. V shed 4 bases and J 1 base; nucleotides not matched to a gene: 6. Authors' data handling: Cell counts per sample came from amplifying reference gene primers. Here immunoSEQ multiplex PCR was the method, and the copy in TCRdb shows in-frame clones only, minus some. The V and J calls and clone size were taken over from that table, and D and trimming were inferred from the DNA. The sample lists about 200,000 clones; roughly 88% were seen once. The sample consisted of peripheral blood. The J gene is TRBJ2-5, the V gene TRBV15; 10 bases match TRBD2. The receptor was isolated from a man between 18 and 35 years old with active or convalescent COVID-19. For the CDR3, the DNA is TGTGCCACCAGCACAAGGACTAGCGGAGCCCAAGAGACCCAGTACTTC. Its protein is CATSTRTSGAQETQYF.